This paragraph reports one T cell receptor beta chain. The antigen is not known. The entry originates in a study of shared clonotypes between healthy human individuals. Study summary: Each donor contributed plates that comprised three CD4 naive, three CD4 memory, two CD8 naive and one CD8 memory.

CD8 cells regarded as naive lacked CD45RO, were positively chosen for CCR7, and omitted terminally differentiated effector memory CD45RA+ cells. The authors' processing: Owing to the provision of junction-only sequences devoid of quality scores by immunoSEQ, filtering differed. TCRdb keeps only in-frame clones here, not all; method: immunoSEQ multiplex PCR. V and J calls and clone size are those listed in that table; D and trimming were worked out from the DNA. The data contain more than 2 million clones, over 85% of them singletons. Findings and limits, study-wide: What naive subsets generally showed was a larger estimated richness than memory subsets showed.

The CDR3 extends over 15 amino acids. V lost 4 bases to trimming and J lost 1 base; unmatched junction nucleotides: 5. Germline V CDR1 and CDR2: SGHNT, YYREEE (reference sequence). The chain has TRBV5-4 and TRBJ2-5, with 9 positions matching TRBD1. The sample was naive CD8+ T cells sorted from blood. The TCR originated in a man aged 18 to 29 in good health. CDR3 loop: CASSTLDRGQETQYF. CDR3 nucleotides: TGTGCCAGCAGCACCTTGGACAGGGGCCAAGAGACCCAGTACTTC.